This T cell receptor beta chain is drawn from a study of blood T cells in healthy people across ages. Broader study findings: What prevented conclusive comparison of naive and antigen-experienced cells was that PBMCs were unsorted. Both naive CD4+ cell counts and diversity were greater in long-lived donors than in aged donors.

This CDR3 has 12 amino acids. Germline-derived CDR1 and CDR2 are MNHEY and SVGEGT. V was trimmed by 7 bases and J by 7 bases, leaving 13 bases between them. As concerns this clonotype: The target antigen is unknown.

Primers used in a second PCR of roughly 6 to 12 cycles were a sample-barcoded 5' primer and a J-beta primer mix. TCRdb fed the 5' RACE reads into MiXCR, producing one record per CDR3 protein. The sample contains fewer than 600,000 distinct CDR3 sequences, around 27% of which appear only once. The sample was also linked to a second study, of T cells of mothers and their children. That study adds: Sequencing returned over 10 million TCR beta CDR3 reads per mother and 2.5 million to 3 million per child.

The receptor was isolated from a boy aged 2 to 10 in good health. The sequencing sample was made of blood. The genes are TRBV6-2 or TRBV6-3 and TRBJ1-2; D is possibly TRBD1 (5 bases). CDR3 bases: TGTGCCAGCACCGACAGTCCCGTTGGCTACACCTTC. The encoded protein is CASTDSPVGYTF.